This TCR beta chain was identified in a study of a mutant IDH1 vaccine in newly diagnosed glioma. The assay was immunoSEQ multiplex PCR, and TCRdb's table has in-frame clones only and misses some. The data show about 50,000 clones, roughly 75% seen once. Time point defined: week 47, end of study. The study gave 300 ug of mutant IDH1 20-mer peptide per vaccine dose, with topical imiquimod. There are a few counts of this clone. Antigen specificity is unknown. The V end was cut by 5 bases, the J end by 11 bases, with 16 bases between. The germline V gene has CDR1 MNHEY and CDR2 SMNVEV (reference sequence). The CDR3 runs 14 residues.

This receptor was taken from a man aged 45-65 years with glioma. Sequencing used PBMCs, obtained from a glioma patient whose treatment included an IDH1 peptide vaccine. The gene calls are TRBV27 and TRBJ1-6, with D perhaps matching TRBD1 (6 bases). The CDR3: CASSQGQERAPLHF. CDR3 DNA sequence: TGTGCCAGCAGTCAGGGGCAGGAACGAGCACCCCTCCACTTT.